The 27 T cell receptor beta chains listed next were all sequenced from one sample in a study of blood T cell repertoires in COVID-19. Clones were sequenced by immunoSEQ multiplex PCR, and TCRdb holds only the in-frame ones, with some missing. The profile shows approximately 240,000 clones, 90% to 95% of them singletons. Sequencing was performed on PBMCs or T cells enriched from blood (not recorded which). The receptors come from a woman aged 18-35 years who had recovered from COVID-19.

The rearrangement links TRBV7-6 to TRBJ2-1; 8 positions agree with TRBD2. Germline V CDR1 and CDR2: SGHVS, FNYEAQ. Trimming removed 5 bases from V and 0 bases from J; junction bases left unmatched: 9. This CDR3 has 17 residues. The CDR3, as DNA: TGTGCCAGCAGCCTTGTAGCGGGACCTAGCTCCTACAATGAGCAGTTCTTC. Amino acid sequence: CASSLVAGPSSYNEQFF.

The rearrangement joins TRBV5-6 to TRBJ2-7; 7 nucleotides agree with TRBD2. The CDR3 totals 15 residues. J gave up 5 bases and V 4 bases, and 12 bases lay outside the gene matches. CDR1 is SGHDT and CDR2 is YYEEEE in the germline V gene. The CDR3 is CASSRRIVGGDEQYF. DNA for the CDR3: TGTGCCAGCAGCCGCCGGATTGTTGGGGGGGACGAGCAGTACTTC.

The chain has TRBV12-3 or TRBV12-4 and TRBJ2-7, with TRBD1 as a possible D gene (5 bases). V lost 7 bases to trimming and J lost 6 bases, with 16 bases between them. The CDR3 spans 13 residues. CDR3 in DNA: TGTGCCAGCACCTGGGGCAGAGCTGGCGAGCAGTACTTC. Amino acid sequence: CASTWGRAGEQYF.

This sequence joins TRBV19 and TRBJ2-1, with TRBD2 identical over 10 bases. Germline values: CDR1 LNHDA, CDR2 SQIVND (reference sequence). The CDR3 has 19 amino acids. The trim removed 9 bases at V and 5 bases at J, leaving 22 bases unmatched. The CDR3 loop reads CASQKGLAGVVLVDNEQFF. The CDR3, as DNA: TGTGCCAGCCAAAAGGGGCTAGCGGGGGTCGTGTTGGTGGACAATGAGCAGTTCTTC.

This clone came up once. The rearrangement uses TRBV6-5 and TRBJ1-1; D remains ambiguous. The CDR3 has 15 residues. Trimming left V 0 bases short and J 4 bases short, with 12 bases between. Germline V lookup: CDR1 MNHEY, CDR2 SVGAGI. The chain's CDR3 is CASSYSMVEGTEAFF. In DNA, the CDR3 is TGTGCCAGCAGTTACTCGATGGTTGAGGGCACTGAAGCTTTCTTT.

In its sample, this clone was seen a few times. The chain employs TRBV5-1 and TRBJ2-1, with D unresolved. The CDR3 spans 12 residues. Germline values: CDR1 SGHRS, CDR2 YFSETQ. Trimming shortened V by 1 base and J by 8 bases, and 7 bases separated the two germline ends. The CDR3 region has the DNA TGCGCCAGCAGCTTGCAAGGAGATGAGCAGTTCTTC. Amino acid sequence: CASSLQGDEQFF.

The chain employs TRBV7-2 and TRBJ2-1; TRBD2 matches 10 bases. The germline CDR1 and CDR2 sequences are SGHTA and FQGNSA. With 1 base clipped from V and 6 bases from J, the junction kept 6 bases outside the gene matches. The CDR3 is made up of 16 amino acids. CDR3 coding DNA: TGTGCCAGCAGCTTAGATCCTAGCGGGGGCCTCAATGAGCAGTTCTTC. Its protein is CASSLDPSGGLNEQFF.

The rearrangement uses TRBV29-1 and TRBJ1-2; 8 bases agree with TRBD1. Germline V gene data show CDR1 as SQVTM and CDR2 as ANQGSEA. This CDR3 region has 15 residues. The trim removed 0 bases at V and 4 bases at J, leaving 7 bases unmatched. The CDR3 bases are TGCAGCGTTGAAGAAAGACAGGGGACTGTCTATGGCTACACCTTC. Amino acids: CSVEERQGTVYGYTF.

The V and J genes are TRBV6-5 and TRBJ1-1; D call uncertain. Germline lookup yields CDR1 MNHEY and CDR2 SVGAGI. V lost 6 bases to trimming and J lost 0 bases, with 5 bases between them. CDR3 length: 12 amino acids. This chain's CDR3 is CASSGMNTEAFF. CDR3 sequence (DNA): TGTGCCAGCAGCGGGATGAACACTGAAGCTTTCTTT.

This clone was counted a few times. V gene TRBV5-1 combines with J gene TRBJ2-2, with D uncertain. The V and J ends lost 0 bases and 1 base respectively, with 7 bases between them. The CDR3 length is 15 residues. Germline-derived CDR1 and CDR2 are SGHRS and YFSETQ. The CDR3 loop is CASSLGGGNTGELFF. The CDR3 bases are TGCGCCAGCAGCTTGGGTGGCGGGAACACCGGGGAGCTGTTTTTT.

This sequence joins TRBV19 and TRBJ1-2, with D hard to call. V was trimmed by 5 bases and J by 2 bases, leaving 9 bases between them. The V gene's germline CDR1 is LNHDA and CDR2 SQIVND (reference sequence). The CDR3 is 13 amino acids. As DNA, the CDR3 is TGTGCCAGTAGTCTAGGCAGGAACTATGGCTACACCTTC. It yields the protein CASSLGRNYGYTF.

The J gene is TRBJ1-2, the V gene TRBV18; 9 bases match TRBD1. CDR1 is KGHSH and CDR2 is LQKENI in the germline V gene. This CDR3 contains 14 residues. With V trimmed by 3 bases and J by 6 bases, 5 bases remained unmatched. The DNA for the CDR3 is TGTGCCAGCTCACCCCAAAGACAGGGGGATGGCTACACCTTC. Translated, it gives CASSPQRQGDGYTF.

The rearrangement joins TRBV24-1 to TRBJ2-2; D might be TRBD1 (6 bases). Per germline, CDR1 KGHDR and CDR2 SFDVKD. Trimming left V 1 base short and J 1 base short, with 9 bases between. The CDR3 is 16 residues long. As DNA, the CDR3 is TGTGCCACCAGTGATTTTAGGGGGAAGAACACCGGGGAGCTGTTTTTT. Its translation is CATSDFRGKNTGELFF.

The DNA for the CDR3 is TGCAGTGCTAGTTGGGGAGAGGATGGCTACACCTTC. Translated: CSASWGEDGYTF. The chain uses TRBV20-1 and TRBJ1-2; D not resolved. Between the trimmed V and J ends, which lost 3 bases and 6 bases, there was a span of 11 bases. The CDR3 is 12 residues long. Germline V gene lookup returns CDR1 DFQATT and CDR2 SNEGSKA (reference sequence).

This rearrangement joins TRBV28 to TRBJ1-2, with D hard to call. The germline V gene has CDR1 MDHEN and CDR2 SYDVKM. Trimming stripped 2 bases from V and 7 bases from J, with 14 bases between. This CDR3 is built from 14 residues. The CDR3 coding sequence is TGTGCCAGCAGTTTACGCACCCCCCCGGGTGGCTACACCTTC. Translation gives CASSLRTPPGGYTF.

This clone was seen a handful of times. The V gene is TRBV29-1, the J gene TRBJ1-2; maybe TRBD1 (6 bases). Per the germline V gene, CDR1 is SQVTM and CDR2 is ANQGSEA. Between the trimmed V and J ends, which lost 3 bases and 4 bases, there was a span of 12 bases. This CDR3 comprises 13 residues. CDR3 residues: CSVDNRDLYGYTF. The DNA of the CDR3 is TGCAGCGTTGATAACAGGGATCTCTATGGCTACACCTTC. Full variable domain (missing parts from reference TRBV29-1 and TRBJ1-2): SAVISQKPSRDICQRGTSLTIQCQVDSQVTMMFWYRQQPGQSLTLIATANQGSEATYESGFVIDKFPISRPNLTFSTLTVSNMSPEDSSIYLCSVDNRDLYGYTFGSGTRLTVV.

The sample holds a few counts of this clone. The chain links TRBV7-9 to TRBJ2-3; 11 bases fit TRBD1. Germline-derived CDR1 and CDR2 are SEHNR and FQNEAQ (reference sequence). The length of the CDR3 is 16 residues. V lost 5 bases to trimming and J lost 3 bases; unmatched junction nucleotides: 7. DNA of the CDR3: TGTGCCAGCAGCCTAGGGACAGGGGGAAGTACAGATACGCAGTATTTT. It yields the protein CASSLGTGGSTDTQYF.

The rearrangement joins TRBV4-1 to TRBJ2-1; TRBD2 matches at 10 bases. V shed 1 base, J shed 8 bases, and the junction held 8 bases outside the gene matches. Germline V gives CDR1 MGHRA, CDR2 YSYEKL. This CDR3 is built from 16 residues. CDR3 DNA: TGCGCCAGCAGCCAAGCTCCGGGACTAGCGTTGTATGAGCAGTTCTTC. It specifies CASSQAPGLALYEQFF.

V is TRBV5-1 and J is TRBJ2-3; a weak D match, TRBD1 (5 bases). Germline values: CDR1 SGHRS, CDR2 YFSETQ. V was pared by 5 bases and J by 6 bases, with 19 bases between. The CDR3 is 15 residues long. The CDR3 loop is CASSPNPSAGDTQYF. For the CDR3, the DNA is TGCGCCAGCAGTCCCAACCCTTCTGCAGGGGATACGCAGTATTTT.

Written as DNA, the CDR3 is TGTGCCAGCAGTTTATCCGGGAGAGTGGGTGAAAAACTGTTTTTT. It codes for CASSLSGRVGEKLFF. The chain employs TRBV28 and TRBJ1-4; no clear D gene. CDR3 length: 15 amino acids. Per germline, CDR1 MDHEN and CDR2 SYDVKM. The V gene lost 1 base and the J gene lost 7 bases, with 13 bases spanning the gap.

V usage is TRBV7-9 and J usage is TRBJ2-5; 7 bases map to TRBD2. Looked up from germline, CDR1 is SEHNR and CDR2 is FQNEAQ (reference sequence). The CDR3 consists of 14 residues. The ends lost 5 bases at V and 2 bases at J; junction bases unmatched: 5. CDR3 in DNA: TGTGCCAGCAGCCCAGGACTAGAGCAAGAGACCCAGTACTTC. This gives the protein CASSPGLEQETQYF.

This clone has only one observation. The rearrangement links TRBV10-1 to TRBJ2-7; 10 bases map to TRBD2. CDR1 and CDR2 from the germline V gene are WNHNN and SYGVQD (reference sequence). V gave up 0 bases and J gave up 2 bases; unmatched junction bases: 1. The CDR3 length is 15 residues. CDR3 loop: CASSESAGGPYEQYF. The CDR3 DNA is TGCGCCAGCAGTGAGTCAGCGGGAGGGCCCTACGAGCAGTACTTC.

J is TRBJ1-6 and V is TRBV12-3 or TRBV12-4; no definite D call. V was cut by 5 bases and J by 9 bases, with 8 bases left in between. The CDR3 contains 12 residues. CDR3 amino acids: CASSLSGSPLHF. In DNA form, the CDR3 reads TGTGCCAGCAGTCTAAGTGGTTCACCCCTCCACTTT.

The chain links TRBV5-5 to TRBJ2-2; TRBD2 matches at 8 bases. CDR1 is SGHKS and CDR2 is YYEKEE in the germline V gene (reference sequence). The J segment lost 7 bases and the V segment lost 7 bases, leaving 9 bases of the junction unmatched. The length of the CDR3 is 14 residues. The CDR3: CASWRAGVDGELFF. The CDR3 region has the DNA TGTGCCAGCTGGCGAGCGGGAGTGGACGGGGAGCTGTTTTTT.

The chain recombines TRBV19 with TRBJ1-6, with 9 positions matching TRBD1. V dropped 6 bases and J dropped 8; count of bases not matched to a gene: 5. CDR3 length equals 14 residues. Germline CDR1 reads LNHDA; CDR2 reads SQIVND (reference sequence). The CDR3 protein is CASRQGAEYSPLHF. As DNA, the CDR3 is TGTGCCAGTAGACAGGGGGCTGAGTATTCACCCCTCCACTTT.

The V and J genes are TRBV7-9 and TRBJ1-6; 8 bases fit TRBD1. V was clipped by 1 base and J by 5 bases; unmatched bases: 7. CDR1 SEHNR and CDR2 FQNEAQ come from the germline V gene (reference sequence). The CDR3 is made up of 17 amino acids. The CDR3 protein is CASSLGTGLYDNSPLHF. The DNA for the CDR3 is TGTGCCAGCAGCTTAGGGACAGGGCTTTATGATAATTCACCCCTCCACTTT.

The rearrangement links TRBV9 to TRBJ2-1; the match to TRBD1 covers 8 bases. This CDR3 is 16 amino acids long. The trim removed 4 bases at V and 6 bases at J, leaving 12 bases unmatched. Germline V lookup: CDR1 SGDLS, CDR2 YYNGEE. This CDR3 is CASSLFQGASSNEQFF. The CDR3 DNA follows: TGTGCCAGCAGCCTCTTCCAGGGGGCTAGTAGCAATGAGCAGTTCTTC.